The rows below give T cell receptor beta chains drawn from one sample of a study of early T cells in non-severe SARS-CoV-2 infection. TCRdb re-analysed the 5' RACE reads in MiXCR, keeping a single row per CDR3 protein. The sample has fewer than 80,000 distinct CDR3 sequences, 4.6% seen once. The specimen comprised whole blood, sampled at baseline. These receptors all come from an adult who was a healthcare worker with PCR-confirmed SARS-CoV-2 infection or an uninfected control (not recorded which). The donor label of this sample is uncertain. Both conserved end residues are part of each CDR3. The order of the fields is clone size, D gene, J gene, V gene, CDR3 protein, CDR3 DNA. The D gene is left open where the match is weak. Clone size is stated in some rows and not others, as once, few, many or a class when expanded.

clone_size: many; d_call: NA; j_call: TRBJ2-5; v_call: TRBV20-1; cdr3_aa: CSAPIGVTYQETQYF; cdr3_nt: TGCAGTGCTCCAATCGGGGTGACGTACCAAGAGACCCAGTACTTC
clone_size: few; d_call: NA; j_call: TRBJ1-1; v_call: TRBV11-2; cdr3_aa: CASSPRSNTEVFF; cdr3_nt: TGTGCCAGCAGCCCCAGGTCGAACACTGAAGTTTTCTTT
clone_size: few; d_call: NA; j_call: TRBJ2-7; v_call: TRBV4-3; cdr3_aa: CASSQDRGTNYEQYF; cdr3_nt: TGCGCCAGCAGCCAAGATAGAGGAACCAACTACGAGCAGTACTTC
clone_size: many; d_call: TRBD1; j_call: TRBJ1-4; v_call: TRBV10-1; cdr3_aa: CASQGQINEKLFF; cdr3_nt: TGCGCCAGCCAGGGACAGATTAATGAAAAACTGTTTTTT
clone_size: NA; d_call: NA; j_call: TRBJ1-1; v_call: TRBV10-1; cdr3_aa: CASSSSATEAFF; cdr3_nt: TGCGCCAGCAGCTCCTCAGCCACTGAAGCTTTCTTT
clone_size: many; d_call: TRBD2; j_call: TRBJ2-3; v_call: TRBV6-6; cdr3_aa: CASSHNRGADTQYF; cdr3_nt: TGTGCCAGCAGTCATAATCGGGGGGCAGATACGCAGTATTTT
clone_size: many; d_call: NA; j_call: TRBJ1-1; v_call: TRBV6-5; cdr3_aa: CASSRGTEEEAFF; cdr3_nt: TGTGCCAGCAGTCGCGGGACGGAAGAAGAAGCTTTCTTT
clone_size: NA; d_call: TRBD1; j_call: TRBJ1-1; v_call: TRBV28; cdr3_aa: CASQKHRGTRTEAFF; cdr3_nt: TGTGCCAGCCAAAAACACAGGGGGACTAGGACTGAAGCTTTCTTT
clone_size: NA; d_call: TRBD2; j_call: TRBJ2-5; v_call: TRBV6-5; cdr3_aa: CASRSRSGTIQETQYF; cdr3_nt: TGTGCCAGCAGATCCAGATCCGGGACTATCCAAGAGACCCAGTACTTC
clone_size: NA; d_call: NA; j_call: TRBJ1-1; v_call: TRBV7-9; cdr3_aa: CASSTGQPNTEAFF; cdr3_nt: TGTGCCAGCAGCACCGGACAGCCGAACACTGAAGCTTTCTTT
clone_size: many; d_call: NA; j_call: TRBJ1-1; v_call: TRBV5-1; cdr3_aa: CASSLRSQKNTEAFF; cdr3_nt: TGCGCCAGCAGCTTGAGGTCTCAAAAGAACACTGAAGCTTTCTTT
clone_size: many; d_call: NA; j_call: TRBJ2-7; v_call: TRBV6-2/TRBV6-3; cdr3_aa: CASTKTTRSSYEQYF; cdr3_nt: TGTGCCAGCACCAAGACGACCAGGAGCTCCTACGAGCAGTACTTC
clone_size: few; d_call: TRBD2; j_call: TRBJ2-3; v_call: TRBV5-5; cdr3_aa: CASSLALAGGPDTQYF; cdr3_nt: TGTGCCAGCAGCTTGGCCCTAGCGGGGGGGCCAGATACGCAGTATTTT
clone_size: few; d_call: TRBD1; j_call: TRBJ2-1; v_call: TRBV7-8; cdr3_aa: CASSLARRQGARDAEQFF; cdr3_nt: TGTGCCAGCAGCTTAGCTAGAAGACAGGGGGCGAGGGATGCTGAGCAGTTCTTC
clone_size: many; d_call: NA; j_call: TRBJ2-3; v_call: TRBV20-1; cdr3_aa: CSAILDTQYF; cdr3_nt: TGCAGTGCTATCTTAGATACGCAGTATTTT
clone_size: many; d_call: NA; j_call: TRBJ2-2; v_call: TRBV19; cdr3_aa: CASSPLGADTGELFF; cdr3_nt: TGTGCCAGTAGTCCCCTGGGGGCGGACACCGGGGAGCTGTTTTTT
clone_size: many; d_call: NA; j_call: TRBJ2-4; v_call: TRBV20-1; cdr3_aa: CSAREIGALLAKNIQYF; cdr3_nt: TGCAGTGCTAGAGAGATCGGGGCATTACTAGCCAAAAACATTCAGTACTTC
clone_size: many; d_call: NA; j_call: TRBJ2-7; v_call: TRBV20-1; cdr3_aa: CSAKPTFRRYEQYF; cdr3_nt: TGCAGTGCAAAACCCACATTCCGCCGCTACGAGCAGTACTTC
clone_size: medium-sized; d_call: TRBD2; j_call: TRBJ2-1; v_call: TRBV28; cdr3_aa: CASSLGTSGEQFF; cdr3_nt: TGTGCCAGCAGTTTGGGGACTAGCGGGGAGCAGTTCTTC
clone_size: NA; d_call: NA; j_call: TRBJ2-1; v_call: TRBV6-2/TRBV6-3; cdr3_aa: CASSYEGSRMYEQFF; cdr3_nt: TGTGCCAGCAGTTACGAAGGTAGCAGAATGTATGAGCAGTTCTTC
clone_size: many; d_call: NA; j_call: TRBJ2-5; v_call: TRBV7-3; cdr3_aa: CASSSLPGLQETQYF; cdr3_nt: TGTGCCAGCAGCTCCCTTCCGGGACTCCAAGAGACCCAGTACTTC
clone_size: few; d_call: NA; j_call: TRBJ2-7; v_call: TRBV11-2; cdr3_aa: CASSLIGLEQYF; cdr3_nt: TGTGCCAGCAGCCTTATTGGTTTGGAGCAGTACTTC
clone_size: many; d_call: NA; j_call: TRBJ1-1; v_call: TRBV4-3; cdr3_aa: CASSQRLGTQRNTEAFF; cdr3_nt: TGCGCCAGCAGCCAAAGATTGGGGACCCAGAGGAACACTGAAGCTTTCTTT
clone_size: many; d_call: TRBD1; j_call: TRBJ2-7; v_call: TRBV7-6; cdr3_aa: CASSLEQGGEQYF; cdr3_nt: TGTGCCAGCAGCTTAGAACAGGGGGGCGAGCAGTACTTC
clone_size: many; d_call: NA; j_call: TRBJ1-5; v_call: TRBV30; cdr3_aa: CAWSAGQRPQHF; cdr3_nt: TGTGCCTGGAGTGCCGGTCAAAGACCCCAGCATTTT
clone_size: many; d_call: TRBD1; j_call: TRBJ2-1; v_call: TRBV20-1; cdr3_aa: CSATKGQGAGDEQFF; cdr3_nt: TGCAGTGCTACAAAGGGACAGGGGGCAGGGGATGAGCAGTTCTTC
clone_size: NA; d_call: NA; j_call: TRBJ1-5; v_call: TRBV27; cdr3_aa: CASSPRRMKQGYSNQPQHF; cdr3_nt: TGTGCCAGCAGTCCAAGAAGGATGAAACAGGGATATAGCAATCAGCCCCAGCATTTT
clone_size: NA; d_call: NA; j_call: TRBJ1-1; v_call: TRBV3-2; cdr3_aa: CASSQGARGPEAFF; cdr3_nt: TGTGCCAGCAGCCAGGGGGCCAGGGGTCCTGAAGCTTTCTTT
clone_size: few; d_call: NA; j_call: TRBJ1-3; v_call: TRBV6-4; cdr3_aa: CASTKTDPGNTIYF; cdr3_nt: TGTGCCAGCACCAAGACAGACCCTGGAAACACCATATATTTT
clone_size: many; d_call: TRBD1; j_call: TRBJ2-7; v_call: TRBV6-5; cdr3_aa: CASSYSGTGNYEQYF; cdr3_nt: TGTGCCAGCAGTTACTCGGGGACAGGAAACTACGAGCAGTACTTC
clone_size: NA; d_call: NA; j_call: TRBJ2-3; v_call: TRBV6-2/TRBV6-3; cdr3_aa: CASSYPDSSNTQYF; cdr3_nt: TGTGCCAGCAGTTACCCGGACTCCTCTAATACGCAGTATTTT
clone_size: many; d_call: TRBD1; j_call: TRBJ1-1; v_call: TRBV7-2; cdr3_aa: CASSPGHPGQVAFEAFF; cdr3_nt: TGTGCCAGCAGCCCAGGACACCCGGGACAGGTGGCCTTTGAAGCTTTCTTT
clone_size: NA; d_call: TRBD1; j_call: TRBJ1-4; v_call: TRBV18; cdr3_aa: CASSPTGQGPNEKLFF; cdr3_nt: TGTGCCAGCTCACCAACGGGACAGGGCCCGAATGAAAAACTGTTTTTT
clone_size: few; d_call: NA; j_call: TRBJ1-1; v_call: TRBV9; cdr3_aa: CASSPTPRRLNTEAFF; cdr3_nt: TGTGCCAGCAGCCCCACCCCGAGGAGGTTGAACACTGAAGCTTTCTTT
clone_size: NA; d_call: NA; j_call: TRBJ2-3; v_call: TRBV7-2; cdr3_aa: CASLPGLETDTQYF; cdr3_nt: TGTGCCAGCTTACCCGGCCTGGAGACAGATACGCAGTATTTT
clone_size: few; d_call: TRBD1; j_call: TRBJ2-2; v_call: TRBV27; cdr3_aa: CASSDGQGHGELFF; cdr3_nt: TGTGCCAGCAGTGATGGACAGGGCCACGGGGAGCTGTTTTTT
clone_size: few; d_call: NA; j_call: TRBJ1-6; v_call: TRBV28; cdr3_aa: CASGTGQYNSPLHF; cdr3_nt: TGTGCCAGCGGTACGGGACAATATAATTCACCCCTCCACTTT
clone_size: NA; d_call: TRBD1; j_call: TRBJ1-2; v_call: TRBV27; cdr3_aa: CASSFDRAAAYGYTF; cdr3_nt: TGTGCCAGCAGTTTCGACAGGGCCGCTGCATATGGCTACACCTTC
clone_size: few; d_call: NA; j_call: TRBJ2-2; v_call: TRBV10-1; cdr3_aa: CASRERNTGELFF; cdr3_nt: TGCGCCAGCAGGGAGAGGAACACCGGGGAGCTGTTTTTT
clone_size: NA; d_call: NA; j_call: TRBJ2-5; v_call: TRBV5-5; cdr3_aa: CASSLVSGTETQYF; cdr3_nt: TGTGCCAGCAGCTTGGTTTCAGGGACGGAGACCCAGTACTTC
clone_size: few; d_call: NA; j_call: TRBJ1-5; v_call: TRBV5-6; cdr3_aa: CASSRGLLDQPQHF; cdr3_nt: TGTGCCAGCAGCCGAGGCCTGCTGGATCAGCCCCAGCATTTT
clone_size: many; d_call: NA; j_call: TRBJ2-3; v_call: TRBV29-1; cdr3_aa: CSVGRGTSTDTQYF; cdr3_nt: TGCAGCGTTGGGCGCGGGACTAGCACAGATACGCAGTATTTT
clone_size: few; d_call: NA; j_call: TRBJ2-2; v_call: TRBV2; cdr3_aa: CASSAWQRYNTGELFF; cdr3_nt: TGTGCCAGCAGTGCCTGGCAGCGGTATAACACCGGGGAGCTGTTTTTT
clone_size: few; d_call: TRBD1; j_call: TRBJ1-4; v_call: TRBV6-5; cdr3_aa: CASSWDRGGKLFF; cdr3_nt: TGTGCCAGCAGTTGGGACAGGGGCGGAAAACTGTTTTTT
clone_size: NA; d_call: NA; j_call: TRBJ2-2; v_call: TRBV7-3; cdr3_aa: CASSRGRNPGELFF; cdr3_nt: TGTGCCAGCAGCCGCGGACGTAACCCCGGGGAGCTGTTTTTT
clone_size: many; d_call: NA; j_call: TRBJ2-7; v_call: TRBV5-4; cdr3_aa: CASSLAPANEQYF; cdr3_nt: TGTGCCAGCAGCTTGGCCCCTGCGAACGAGCAGTACTTC
clone_size: NA; d_call: TRBD2; j_call: TRBJ2-7; v_call: TRBV12-3/TRBV12-4; cdr3_aa: CASSPGLVRGYEQYF; cdr3_nt: TGTGCCAGCAGTCCAGGACTAGTGCGTGGTTACGAGCAGTACTTC
clone_size: medium-sized; d_call: NA; j_call: TRBJ2-7; v_call: TRBV21-1; cdr3_aa: CASSKGLGQSSYEQYF; cdr3_nt: TGTGCCAGCAGCAAAGGGCTCGGACAGTCCTCCTACGAGCAGTACTTC
clone_size: NA; d_call: NA; j_call: TRBJ2-5; v_call: TRBV5-1; cdr3_aa: CASSPNAGPAETQYF; cdr3_nt: TGCGCCAGCAGCCCGAATGCCGGGCCAGCAGAGACCCAGTACTTC
clone_size: few; d_call: NA; j_call: TRBJ2-6; v_call: TRBV10-3; cdr3_aa: CAIRSRTPGLSPFSGANVLTF; cdr3_nt: TGTGCCATCAGATCAAGGACCCCCGGATTGTCCCCCTTTTCTGGGGCCAACGTCCTGACTTTC
clone_size: NA; d_call: NA; j_call: TRBJ1-2; v_call: TRBV5-1; cdr3_aa: CASSLVSRFVGGENYGYTF; cdr3_nt: TGCGCCAGCAGCTTGGTGTCAAGATTTGTCGGGGGCGAAAACTATGGCTACACCTTC
clone_size: NA; d_call: NA; j_call: TRBJ2-1; v_call: TRBV5-4; cdr3_aa: CASSDTYNEQFF; cdr3_nt: TGTGCCAGCAGCGATACCTACAATGAGCAGTTCTTC
clone_size: once; d_call: NA; j_call: TRBJ2-7; v_call: TRBV14; cdr3_aa: CASSQAGYEQYF; cdr3_nt: TGTGCCAGCAGCCAAGCGGGTTACGAGCAGTACTTC
clone_size: many; d_call: TRBD2; j_call: TRBJ2-3; v_call: TRBV7-2; cdr3_aa: CASSSRLAGFTDTQYF; cdr3_nt: TGTGCCAGCAGCTCCCGACTAGCGGGATTCACAGATACGCAGTATTTT
clone_size: many; d_call: NA; j_call: TRBJ1-5; v_call: TRBV25-1; cdr3_aa: CASSGFTGSQPQHF; cdr3_nt: TGTGCCAGCAGTGGCTTTACAGGGAGTCAGCCCCAGCATTTT
clone_size: NA; d_call: NA; j_call: TRBJ1-2; v_call: TRBV5-1; cdr3_aa: CASSAEAKGVGYGYTF; cdr3_nt: TGCGCCAGCAGCGCGGAGGCTAAGGGTGTAGGCTATGGCTACACCTTC
clone_size: NA; d_call: NA; j_call: TRBJ1-5; v_call: TRBV6-6; cdr3_aa: CASRYPERPQHF; cdr3_nt: TGTGCCAGCCGTTACCCAGAGCGGCCCCAGCATTTT
clone_size: NA; d_call: TRBD1; j_call: TRBJ1-1; v_call: TRBV25-1; cdr3_aa: CASSPRGQVTEAFF; cdr3_nt: TGTGCCAGCAGTCCCAGGGGGCAGGTCACTGAAGCTTTCTTT
clone_size: many; d_call: TRBD1; j_call: TRBJ1-1; v_call: TRBV6-6; cdr3_aa: CASSRDRASGTEAFF; cdr3_nt: TGTGCCAGCAGTAGGGACAGGGCTTCAGGAACTGAAGCTTTCTTT
clone_size: NA; d_call: NA; j_call: TRBJ2-7; v_call: TRBV7-9; cdr3_aa: CASSLGDTPGSYEQYF; cdr3_nt: TGTGCCAGCAGCTTAGGGGACACCCCGGGAAGTTACGAGCAGTACTTC